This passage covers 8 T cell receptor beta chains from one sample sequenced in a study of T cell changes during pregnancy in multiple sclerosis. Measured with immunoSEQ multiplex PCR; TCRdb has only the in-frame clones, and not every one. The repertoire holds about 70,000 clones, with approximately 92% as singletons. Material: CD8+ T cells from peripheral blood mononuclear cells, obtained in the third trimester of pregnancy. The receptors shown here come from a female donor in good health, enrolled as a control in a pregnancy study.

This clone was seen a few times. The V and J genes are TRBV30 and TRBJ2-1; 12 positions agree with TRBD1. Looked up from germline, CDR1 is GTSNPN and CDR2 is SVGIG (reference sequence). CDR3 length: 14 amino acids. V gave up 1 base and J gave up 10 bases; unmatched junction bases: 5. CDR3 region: CAWSAGQGAGEQFF. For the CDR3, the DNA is TGTGCCTGGAGTGCGGGACAGGGGGCGGGCGAGCAGTTCTTC.

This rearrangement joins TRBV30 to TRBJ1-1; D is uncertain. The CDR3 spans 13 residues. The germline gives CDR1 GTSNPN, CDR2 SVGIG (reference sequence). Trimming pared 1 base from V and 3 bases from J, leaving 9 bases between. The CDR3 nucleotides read TGTGCCTGGAGTGGACAAATTCACACTGAAGCTTTCTTT. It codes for CAWSGQIHTEAFF.

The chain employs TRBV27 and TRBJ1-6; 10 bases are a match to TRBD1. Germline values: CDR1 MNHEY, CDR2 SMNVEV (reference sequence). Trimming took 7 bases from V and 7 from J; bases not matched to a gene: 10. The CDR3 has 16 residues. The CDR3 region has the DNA TGTGCCAGCACCCCGACAGGGGGCTTTTCCAATTCACCCCTCCACTTT. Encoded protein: CASTPTGGFSNSPLHF.

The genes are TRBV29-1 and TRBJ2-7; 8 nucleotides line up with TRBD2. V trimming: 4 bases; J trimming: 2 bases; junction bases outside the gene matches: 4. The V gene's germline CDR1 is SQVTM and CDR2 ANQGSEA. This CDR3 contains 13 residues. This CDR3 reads CSVVGRGAYEQYF. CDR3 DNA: TGCAGCGTTGTTGGGCGGGGGGCCTACGAGCAGTACTTC.

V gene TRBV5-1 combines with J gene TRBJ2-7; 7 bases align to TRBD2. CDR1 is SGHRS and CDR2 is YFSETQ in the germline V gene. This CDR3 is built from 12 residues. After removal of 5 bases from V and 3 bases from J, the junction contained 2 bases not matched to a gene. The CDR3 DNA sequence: TGCGCCAGCAGTGCTAGCGGCTACGAGCAGTACTTC. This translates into CASSASGYEQYF.

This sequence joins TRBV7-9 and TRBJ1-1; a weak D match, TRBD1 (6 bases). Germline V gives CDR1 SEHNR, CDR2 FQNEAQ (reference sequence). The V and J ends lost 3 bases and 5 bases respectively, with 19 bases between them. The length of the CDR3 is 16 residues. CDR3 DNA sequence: TGTGCCAGCAGCTTTCCAATGACCGGGAGGGGGACTGAAGCTTTCTTT. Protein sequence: CASSFPMTGRGTEAFF.

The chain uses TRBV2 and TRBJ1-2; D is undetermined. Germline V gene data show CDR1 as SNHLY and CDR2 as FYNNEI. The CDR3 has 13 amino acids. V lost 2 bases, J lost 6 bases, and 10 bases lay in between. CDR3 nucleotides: TGTGCCAGCAGTGAAATGGACTATCATGGCTACACCTTC. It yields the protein CASSEMDYHGYTF.

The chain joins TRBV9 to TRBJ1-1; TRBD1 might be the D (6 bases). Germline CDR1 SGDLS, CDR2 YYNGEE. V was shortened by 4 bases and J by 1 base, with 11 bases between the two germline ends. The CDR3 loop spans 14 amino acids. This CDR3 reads CASSTETGNTEAFF. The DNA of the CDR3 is TGTGCCAGCAGCACAGAGACAGGGAACACTGAAGCTTTCTTT.